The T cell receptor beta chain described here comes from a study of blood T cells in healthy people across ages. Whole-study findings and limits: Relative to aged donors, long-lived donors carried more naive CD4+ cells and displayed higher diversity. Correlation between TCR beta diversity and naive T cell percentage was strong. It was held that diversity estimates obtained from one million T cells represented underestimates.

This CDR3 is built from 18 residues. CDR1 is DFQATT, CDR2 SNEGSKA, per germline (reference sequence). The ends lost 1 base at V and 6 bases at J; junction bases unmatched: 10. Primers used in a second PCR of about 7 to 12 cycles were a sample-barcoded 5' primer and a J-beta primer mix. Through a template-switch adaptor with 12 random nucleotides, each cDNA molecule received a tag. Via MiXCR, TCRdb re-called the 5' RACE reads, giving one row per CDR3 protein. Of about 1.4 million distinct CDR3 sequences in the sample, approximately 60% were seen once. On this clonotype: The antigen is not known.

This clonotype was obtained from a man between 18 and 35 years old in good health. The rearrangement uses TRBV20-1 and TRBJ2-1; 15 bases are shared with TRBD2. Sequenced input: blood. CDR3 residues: CSARGWTSGRANLNEQFF. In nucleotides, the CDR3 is TGCAGTGCTAGAGGGTGGACTAGCGGGAGGGCCAATCTCAATGAGCAGTTCTTC.